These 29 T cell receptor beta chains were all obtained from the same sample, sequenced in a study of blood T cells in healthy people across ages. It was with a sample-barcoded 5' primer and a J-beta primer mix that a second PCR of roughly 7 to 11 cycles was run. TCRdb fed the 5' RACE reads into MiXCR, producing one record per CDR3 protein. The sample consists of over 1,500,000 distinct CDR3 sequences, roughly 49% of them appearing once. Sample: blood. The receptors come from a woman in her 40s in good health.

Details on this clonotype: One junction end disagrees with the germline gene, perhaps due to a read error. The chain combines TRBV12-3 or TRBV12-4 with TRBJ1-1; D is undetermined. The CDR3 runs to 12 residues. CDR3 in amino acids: CASSRVNAEAFF. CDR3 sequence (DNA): TGTGCCAGCAGCCGAGTGAACGCTGAAGCTTTCTTT.

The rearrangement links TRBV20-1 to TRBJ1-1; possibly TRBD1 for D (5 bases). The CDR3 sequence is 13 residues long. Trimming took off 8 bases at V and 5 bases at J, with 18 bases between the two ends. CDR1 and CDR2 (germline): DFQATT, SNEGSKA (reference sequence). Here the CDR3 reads CSTFGTLETEAFF. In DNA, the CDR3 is TGCAGTACATTCGGGACCCTTGAAACTGAAGCTTTCTTT.

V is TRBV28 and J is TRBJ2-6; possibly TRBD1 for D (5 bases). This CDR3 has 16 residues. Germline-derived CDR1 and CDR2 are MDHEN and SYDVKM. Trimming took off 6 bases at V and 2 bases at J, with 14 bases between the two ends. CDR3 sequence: CASSSNRQAGANVLTF. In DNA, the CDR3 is TGTGCCAGCAGCTCAAACAGGCAGGCTGGGGCCAACGTCCTGACTTTC.

DNA of the CDR3: TGTGCCAGCAGTTTAGTGAGGACAGGGGGCCATGAGCAGTTCTTC. Its protein product is CASSLVRTGGHEQFF. The rearrangement joins TRBV28 to TRBJ2-1; 11 bases are a match to TRBD1. Trimming cost V 2 bases and J 8 bases; bases outside gene matches: 5. Germline V gene data show CDR1 as MDHEN and CDR2 as SYDVKM. The CDR3 covers 15 residues.

Here the CDR3 DNA reads TGTGCCAGCAGCTTTGACCCGGGACTAGCGGGTCCGAGCTCCTACAATGAGCAGTTCTTC. As protein: CASSFDPGLAGPSSYNEQFF. The V gene is TRBV7-2, the J gene TRBJ2-1; 12 nucleotides agree with TRBD2. V lost 3 bases and J lost 0; bases outside the gene matches: 12. CDR3 length: 20 amino acids. The germline gives CDR1 SGHTA, CDR2 FQGNSA.

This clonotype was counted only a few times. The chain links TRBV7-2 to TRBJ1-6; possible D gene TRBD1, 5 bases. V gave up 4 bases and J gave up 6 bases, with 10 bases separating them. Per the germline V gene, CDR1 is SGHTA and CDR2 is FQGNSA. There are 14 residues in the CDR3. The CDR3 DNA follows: TGTGCCAGCAGCTCCCAGGGCTCTAATTCACCCCTCCACTTT. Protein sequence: CASSSQGSNSPLHF.

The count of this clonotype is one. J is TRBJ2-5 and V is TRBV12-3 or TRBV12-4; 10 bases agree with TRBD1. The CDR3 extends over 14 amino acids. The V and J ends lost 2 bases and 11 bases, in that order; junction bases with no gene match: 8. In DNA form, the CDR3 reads TGTGCCAGCAGTTTAAGGGGACAGGGGATTGAGCAGTACTTC. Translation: CASSLRGQGIEQYF.

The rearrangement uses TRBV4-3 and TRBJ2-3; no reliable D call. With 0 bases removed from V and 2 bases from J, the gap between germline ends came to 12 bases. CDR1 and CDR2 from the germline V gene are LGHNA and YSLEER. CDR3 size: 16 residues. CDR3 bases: TGCGCCAGCAGCCAAGACAACAGAGATCCCACAGATACGCAGTATTTT. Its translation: CASSQDNRDPTDTQYF.

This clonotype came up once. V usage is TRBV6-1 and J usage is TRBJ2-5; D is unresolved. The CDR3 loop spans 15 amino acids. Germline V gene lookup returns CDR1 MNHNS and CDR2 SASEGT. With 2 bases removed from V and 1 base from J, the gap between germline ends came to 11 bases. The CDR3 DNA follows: TGTGCCAGCAGTGAATTGGCAGCATCCCAAGAGACCCAGTACTTC. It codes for CASSELAASQETQYF.

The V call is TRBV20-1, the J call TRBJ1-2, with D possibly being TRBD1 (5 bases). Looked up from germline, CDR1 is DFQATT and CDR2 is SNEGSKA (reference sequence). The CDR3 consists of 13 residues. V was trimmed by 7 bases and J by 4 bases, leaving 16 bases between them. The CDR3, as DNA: TGCAGTGTGAGGACAACTCTCCCCTATGGCTACACCTTC. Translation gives CSVRTTLPYGYTF.

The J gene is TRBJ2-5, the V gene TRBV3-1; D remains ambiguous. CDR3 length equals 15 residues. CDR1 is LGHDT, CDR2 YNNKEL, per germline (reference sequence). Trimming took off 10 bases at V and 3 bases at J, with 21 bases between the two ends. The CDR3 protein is CANISLDQKKETQYF. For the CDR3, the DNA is TGTGCCAACATCTCGTTGGACCAAAAAAAAGAGACCCAGTACTTC.

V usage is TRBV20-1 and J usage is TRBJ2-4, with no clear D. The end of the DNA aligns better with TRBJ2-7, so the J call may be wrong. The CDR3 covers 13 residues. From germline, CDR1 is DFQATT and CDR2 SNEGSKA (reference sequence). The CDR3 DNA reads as TGCAGTGCAGTTCCGCTAGGTCGCTACGAGCAGTACTTC. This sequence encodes CSAVPLGRYEQYF.

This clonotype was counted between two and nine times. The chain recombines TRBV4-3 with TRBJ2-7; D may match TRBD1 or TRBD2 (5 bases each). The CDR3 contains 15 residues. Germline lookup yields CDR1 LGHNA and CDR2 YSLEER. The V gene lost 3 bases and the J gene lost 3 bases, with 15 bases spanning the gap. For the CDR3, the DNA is TGCGCCAGCAGCCAGGCCTGGGGGTTTGGCTACGAGCAGTACTTC. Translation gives CASSQAWGFGYEQYF.

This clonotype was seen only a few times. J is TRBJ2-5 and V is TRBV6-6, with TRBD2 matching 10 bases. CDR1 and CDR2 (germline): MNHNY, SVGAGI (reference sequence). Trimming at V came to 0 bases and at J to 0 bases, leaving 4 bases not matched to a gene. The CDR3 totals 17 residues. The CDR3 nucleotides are TGTGCCAGCAGTTACTCCCCGACTAGCGGGTACCAAGAGACCCAGTACTTC. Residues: CASSYSPTSGYQETQYF.

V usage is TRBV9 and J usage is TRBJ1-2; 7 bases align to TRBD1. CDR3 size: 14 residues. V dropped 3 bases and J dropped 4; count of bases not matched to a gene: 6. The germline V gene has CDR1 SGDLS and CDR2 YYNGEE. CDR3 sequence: CASSAPQGTYGYTF. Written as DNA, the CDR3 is TGTGCCAGCAGCGCGCCACAGGGGACCTATGGCTACACCTTC.

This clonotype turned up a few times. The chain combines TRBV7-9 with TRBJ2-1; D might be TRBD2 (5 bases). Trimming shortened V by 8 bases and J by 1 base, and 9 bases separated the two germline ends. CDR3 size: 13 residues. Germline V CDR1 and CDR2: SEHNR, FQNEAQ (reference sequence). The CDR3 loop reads CASQRESYNEQFF. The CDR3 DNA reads TGTGCCAGCCAGAGGGAGTCCTACAATGAGCAGTTCTTC.

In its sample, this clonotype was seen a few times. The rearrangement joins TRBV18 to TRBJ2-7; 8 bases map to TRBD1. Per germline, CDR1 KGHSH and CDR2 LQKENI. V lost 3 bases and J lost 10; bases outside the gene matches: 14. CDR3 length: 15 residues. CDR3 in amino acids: CASSPNAGGEIPQYF. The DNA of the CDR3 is TGTGCCAGCTCACCGAACGCAGGGGGCGAAATCCCCCAGTACTTC.

The CDR3 nucleotides are TGTGCCAGCAGCCCCTACTCCAGGGGTAAGCAGTTCTTC. Its protein is CASSPYSRGKQFF. This chain links TRBV7-2 with TRBJ2-1, with D perhaps TRBD1 (6 bases). Trimming took 5 bases from V and 11 from J, leaving 16 bases between them. Germline V lookup: CDR1 SGHTA, CDR2 FQGNSA. This CDR3 is built from 13 residues. The whole variable domain, remainder taken from reference TRBV7-2 and TRBJ2-1, is GAGVSQSPSNKVTEKGKDVELRCDPISGHTALYWYRQSLGQGLEFLIYFQGNSAPDKSGLPSDRFSAERTGGSVSTLTIQRTQQEDSAVYLCASSPYSRGKQFFGPGTRLTVL.

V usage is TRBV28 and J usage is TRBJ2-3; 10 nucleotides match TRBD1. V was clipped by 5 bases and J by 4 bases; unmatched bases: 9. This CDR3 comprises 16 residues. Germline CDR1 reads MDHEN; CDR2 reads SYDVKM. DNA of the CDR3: TGTGCCAGCAGTGGACAGGGGGAAGCCCTTTCAGATACGCAGTATTTT. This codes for CASSGQGEALSDTQYF.

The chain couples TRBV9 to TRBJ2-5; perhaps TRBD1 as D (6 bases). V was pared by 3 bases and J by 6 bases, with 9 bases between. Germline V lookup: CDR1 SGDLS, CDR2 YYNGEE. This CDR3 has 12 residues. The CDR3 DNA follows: TGTGCCAGCAGCGACAGGGTACAGACCCAGTACTTC. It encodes CASSDRVQTQYF.

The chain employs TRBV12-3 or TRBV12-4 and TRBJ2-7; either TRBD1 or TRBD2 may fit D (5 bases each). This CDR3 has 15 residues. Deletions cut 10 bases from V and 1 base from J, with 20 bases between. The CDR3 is CATRDGALASYEQYF. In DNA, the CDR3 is TGTGCCACCAGAGACGGGGCCCTAGCATCCTACGAGCAGTACTTC.

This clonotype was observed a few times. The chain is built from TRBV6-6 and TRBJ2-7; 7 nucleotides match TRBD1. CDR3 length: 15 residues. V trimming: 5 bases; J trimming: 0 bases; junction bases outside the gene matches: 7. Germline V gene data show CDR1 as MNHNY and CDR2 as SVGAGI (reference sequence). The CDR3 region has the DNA TGTGCCAGCAGTCCTCGACAGGGAACCTCCTACGAGCAGTACTTC. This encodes CASSPRQGTSYEQYF.

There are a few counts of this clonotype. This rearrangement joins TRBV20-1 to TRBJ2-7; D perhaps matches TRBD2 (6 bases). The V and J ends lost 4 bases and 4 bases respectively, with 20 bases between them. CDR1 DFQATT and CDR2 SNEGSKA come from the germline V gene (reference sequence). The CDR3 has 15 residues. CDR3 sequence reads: CSATRDEVLAYEQYF. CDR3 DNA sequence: TGCAGTGCTACCCGGGATGAGGTCCTAGCGTACGAGCAGTACTTC.

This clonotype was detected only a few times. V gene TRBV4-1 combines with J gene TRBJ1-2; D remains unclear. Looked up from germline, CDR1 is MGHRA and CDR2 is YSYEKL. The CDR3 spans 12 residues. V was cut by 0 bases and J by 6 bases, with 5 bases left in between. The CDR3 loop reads CASSQDGDGYTF. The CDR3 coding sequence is TGCGCCAGCAGCCAAGATGGGGATGGCTACACCTTC.

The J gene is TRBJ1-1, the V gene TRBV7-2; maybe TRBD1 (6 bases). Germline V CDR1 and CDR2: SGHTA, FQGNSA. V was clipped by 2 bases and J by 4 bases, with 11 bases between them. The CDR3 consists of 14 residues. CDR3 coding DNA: TGTGCCAGCAGCTTAAGTCAGGGGTTCACTGAAGCTTTCTTT. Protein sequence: CASSLSQGFTEAFF.

CDR3 residues: CASSPDPKNIQYF. CDR3 DNA sequence: TGTGCCAGCAGCCCGGACCCGAAAAACATTCAGTACTTC. The chain couples TRBV27 to TRBJ2-4; unclear D gene. The V and J ends lost 6 bases and 4 bases respectively, with 10 bases between them. This CDR3 comprises 13 residues. CDR1 and CDR2 (germline): MNHEY, SMNVEV (reference sequence).

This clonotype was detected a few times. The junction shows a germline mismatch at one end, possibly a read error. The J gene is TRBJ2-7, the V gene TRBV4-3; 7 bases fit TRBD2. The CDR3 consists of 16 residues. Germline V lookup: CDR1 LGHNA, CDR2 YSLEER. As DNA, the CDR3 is TGTGCCAGCAGCCAAGATCTGGGGGGGTCTACCTACGAGCAGTACTTC. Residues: CASSQDLGGSTYEQYF.

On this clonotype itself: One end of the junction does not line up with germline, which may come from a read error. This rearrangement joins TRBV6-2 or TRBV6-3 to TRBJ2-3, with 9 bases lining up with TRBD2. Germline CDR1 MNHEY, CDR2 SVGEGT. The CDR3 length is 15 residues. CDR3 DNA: TGTGCCAGCACTTACAAGCGGGGGGGCACAGATACGCAGTATTTT. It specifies CASTYKRGGTDTQYF.

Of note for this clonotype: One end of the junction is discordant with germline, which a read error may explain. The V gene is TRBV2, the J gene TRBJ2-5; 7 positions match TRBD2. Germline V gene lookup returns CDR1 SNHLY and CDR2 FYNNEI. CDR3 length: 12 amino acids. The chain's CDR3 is CTSSDQRGFQYF. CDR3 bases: TGTACCAGCAGCGACCAGCGGGGCTTCCAGTACTTC.